The 8 T cell receptor beta chains below were found in one sample sequenced in a study of blood T cell repertoires in COVID-19. This table comes from immunoSEQ multiplex PCR, and its TCRdb copy is limited to in-frame clones, with some not included. The table has 250,000 to 300,000 clones, roughly 87% seen once. The specimen was peripheral blood. The source of these receptors is a woman aged 50 to 60 who had recovered from COVID-19.

This clone was picked up a small number of times. This chain uses TRBV3-1 (or the pseudogene TRBV3-2) with TRBJ1-1; TRBD1 matches at 8 bases. Germline CDR1 reads LGHDT; CDR2 reads YNNKEL (reference sequence). With V trimmed by 4 bases and J by 4 bases, 5 bases remained unmatched. The CDR3 loop spans 14 amino acids. CDR3 DNA: TGTGCCAGCAGCCGGAAAACAGGGGGCACTGAAGCTTTCTTT. As protein: CASSRKTGGTEAFF.

The chain has TRBV7-2 and TRBJ2-5, with a weak D call TRBD1 (5 bases). Between the trimmed V and J ends, which lost 1 base and 5 bases, there was a span of 17 bases. The CDR3 sequence is 16 residues long. The germline V gene has CDR1 SGHTA and CDR2 FQGNSA. CDR3 amino acids: CASSLVAGWGQETQYF. The CDR3 DNA reads TGTGCCAGCAGCTTAGTGGCAGGGTGGGGTCAGGAGACCCAGTACTTC. The variable domain in full, completed from reference TRBV7-2 and TRBJ2-5, reads GAGVSQSPSNKVTEKGKDVELRCDPISGHTALYWYRQSLGQGLEFLIYFQGNSAPDKSGLPSDRFSAERTGGSVSTLTIQRTQQEDSAVYLCASSLVAGWGQETQYFGPGTRLLVL.

V and J are TRBV18 and TRBJ1-5; possible D gene TRBD1, 5 bases. The CDR3 totals 14 residues. Trimming pared 1 base from V and 6 bases from J, leaving 10 bases between. Germline V gives CDR1 KGHSH, CDR2 LQKENI. The CDR3 sequence is CASSPQGAGQPQHF. CDR3 sequence (DNA): TGTGCCAGCTCACCACAAGGGGCAGGTCAGCCCCAGCATTTT. Based on the CDR3 plus reference TRBV18 and TRBJ1-5, the full variable domain is NAGVMQNPRHLVRRRGQEARLRCSPMKGHSHVYWYRQLPEEGLKFMVYLQKENIIDESGMPKERFSAEFPKEGPSILRIQQVVRGDSAAYFCASSPQGAGQPQHFGDGTRLSIL.

The chain is built from TRBV28 and TRBJ1-1; D not certain. Germline assignment: CDR1 MDHEN and CDR2 SYDVKM. The CDR3 covers 12 residues. V gave up 10 bases and J gave up 1 base, with 10 bases separating them. The DNA of the CDR3 is TGTGCCACCAGCCCCAGGAACACTGAAGCTTTCTTT. It specifies CATSPRNTEAFF.

This sequence joins TRBV5-1 and TRBJ2-7; TRBD1 aligns across 11 bases. V shed 3 bases and J 0 bases; nucleotides not matched to a gene: 5. The CDR3 consists of 16 residues. CDR1 is SGHRS and CDR2 is YFSETQ in the germline V gene. The CDR3 DNA reads TGCGCCAGCAGCTGGAGTGGACAGGGGGCCTCCTACGAGCAGTACTTC. Its protein is CASSWSGQGASYEQYF.

The V and J genes are TRBV4-3 and TRBJ2-3; TRBD1 agrees at 7 bases. This CDR3 is built from 15 residues. V shed 4 bases and J 5 bases; nucleotides not matched to a gene: 9. Germline CDR1 is LGHNA and CDR2 is YSLEER. This CDR3 is CASSPQRGQRDTQYF. The CDR3 DNA reads TGCGCCAGCAGCCCCCAAAGGGGGCAAAGAGATACGCAGTATTTT.

The chain joins TRBV29-1 to TRBJ2-7; 12 bases line up with TRBD2. J lost 9 bases, V lost 6 bases, and 6 bases had no gene match. Germline lookup yields CDR1 SQVTM and CDR2 ANQGSEA. The CDR3 contains 12 residues. The CDR3 protein is CSVQTSGRPQYF. Here the CDR3 DNA reads TGCAGCGTCCAGACTAGCGGGAGACCGCAGTACTTC.

The chain carries TRBV11-3 and TRBJ1-1; 8 bases map to TRBD1. Trimming removed 5 bases from V and 4 bases from J; junction bases left unmatched: 9. Looked up from germline, CDR1 is SGHNT and CDR2 is YENEEA. This CDR3 contains 15 residues. CDR3 bases: TGTGCCAGCAGCCGAGGACAGGGCGAGGGCACTGAAGCTTTCTTT. Protein product: CASSRGQGEGTEAFF.